What follows describes a single T cell receptor beta chain. This clone was counted between two and nine times. This receptor's antigen is unknown. Per-base quality was not reported, and no clone a single base away is much larger than it. The sample comes from a study of T cell changes during pregnancy in multiple sclerosis (dated by TCRdb to between 2017 and 2020). For the wider study: The study examined how the T cell repertoire changed over the course of pregnancy in women with multiple sclerosis.

Receptor libraries were prepared by the immunoSEQ multiplex PCR assay. TCRdb limited this immuneACCESS table to in-frame rearrangements with V and J called. A share of clones is missing; checked studies link under half to unresolved V genes, and the rest is unexplained. A total of 40,000 to 45,000 clones appear in this sample, 75% to 95% of them only once. The top ten constitute about 0.7% of the sample. The sequence came from a female donor with multiple sclerosis, enrolled in a pregnancy study. The specimen comprised CD4+ T cells from peripheral blood mononuclear cells, sampled before pregnancy.

The CDR3 in this case is CASSQATVNTEAFF. The nucleotide sequence is given as TGCGCCAGCAGCCAAGCGACAGTGAACACTGAAGCTTTCTTT. The chain is made from TRBV4-1 and TRBJ1-1; the D segment could be TRBD1, given 5 matching bases. V lost 1 base and J lost 0 bases; the stretch between them is 6 bases long. Including the terminal cysteine and phenylalanine, the CDR3 comprises 14 residues. Only the CDR3 DNA is retained, 42 bases long and in frame from the first base. CDR1 and CDR2 (MGHRA, YSYEKL) derive from the germline V gene.